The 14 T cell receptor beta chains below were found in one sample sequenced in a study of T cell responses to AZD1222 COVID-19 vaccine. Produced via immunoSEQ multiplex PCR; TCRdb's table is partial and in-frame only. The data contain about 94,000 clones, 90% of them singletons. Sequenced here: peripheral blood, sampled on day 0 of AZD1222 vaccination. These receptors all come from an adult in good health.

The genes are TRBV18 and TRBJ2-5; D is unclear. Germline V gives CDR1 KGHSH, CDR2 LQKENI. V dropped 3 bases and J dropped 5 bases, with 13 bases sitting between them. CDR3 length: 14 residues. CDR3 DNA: TGTGCCAGCTCACCGACCTCCGTGGGGGAGACCCAGTACTTC. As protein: CASSPTSVGETQYF.

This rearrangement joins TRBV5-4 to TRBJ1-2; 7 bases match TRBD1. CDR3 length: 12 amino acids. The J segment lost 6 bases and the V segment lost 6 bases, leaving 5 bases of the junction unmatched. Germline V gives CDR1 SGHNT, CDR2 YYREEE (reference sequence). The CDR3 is CASTSTGNGYTF. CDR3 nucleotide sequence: TGTGCCAGCACCTCGACAGGGAATGGCTACACCTTC.

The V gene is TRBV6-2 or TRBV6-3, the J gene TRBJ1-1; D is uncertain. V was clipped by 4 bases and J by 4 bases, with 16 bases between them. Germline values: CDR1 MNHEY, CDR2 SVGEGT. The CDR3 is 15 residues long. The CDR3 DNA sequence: TGTGCCAGCAGTTCCCTCGGCGGAGGGAGCACTGAAGCTTTCTTT. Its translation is CASSSLGGGSTEAFF.

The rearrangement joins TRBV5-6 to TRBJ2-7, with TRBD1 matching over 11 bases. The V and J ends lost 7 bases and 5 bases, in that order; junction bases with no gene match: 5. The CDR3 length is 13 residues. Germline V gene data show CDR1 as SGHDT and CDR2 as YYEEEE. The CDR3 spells CASSRTGGHEQYF. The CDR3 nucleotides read TGTGCCAGCTCCCGGACAGGGGGCCACGAGCAGTACTTC.

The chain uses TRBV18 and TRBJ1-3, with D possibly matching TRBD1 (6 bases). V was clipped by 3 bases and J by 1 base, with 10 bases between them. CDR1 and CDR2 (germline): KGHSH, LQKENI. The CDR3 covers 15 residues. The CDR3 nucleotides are TGTGCCAGCTCACCCATGGGACATTCTGGAAACACCATATATTTT. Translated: CASSPMGHSGNTIYF.

The DNA for the CDR3 is TGTGCCAGTATTTCCCAGACGGGACAGGGTTCGCCCGCCTCTGGAAACACCATATATTTT. Its protein product is CASISQTGQGSPASGNTIYF. This chain connects TRBV19 to TRBJ1-3, with 9 bases fitting TRBD1. Germline values: CDR1 LNHDA, CDR2 SQIVND (reference sequence). The CDR3 runs to 20 residues. V shed 7 bases and J 0 bases; nucleotides not matched to a gene: 19.

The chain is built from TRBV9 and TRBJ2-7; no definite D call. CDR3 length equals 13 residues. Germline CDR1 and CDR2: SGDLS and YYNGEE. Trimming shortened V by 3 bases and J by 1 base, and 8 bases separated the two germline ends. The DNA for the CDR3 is TGTGCCAGCAGCGCGGACGGGTCCTACGAGCAGTACTTC. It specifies CASSADGSYEQYF.

DNA of the CDR3: TGTGCCAGCTCACCACGCAACGGGGCAGACTGGTCCTATGGCTACACCTTC. Its translation: CASSPRNGADWSYGYTF. This chain links TRBV18 with TRBJ1-2, with D perhaps matching TRBD1 (5 bases). Germline CDR1 reads KGHSH; CDR2 reads LQKENI. Trimming removed 1 base at V and 4 bases at J, with 19 bases between. This CDR3 region has 17 residues. The whole variable domain, filled in from reference TRBV18 and TRBJ1-2, reads NAGVMQNPRHLVRRRGQEARLRCSPMKGHSHVYWYRQLPEEGLKFMVYLQKENIIDESGMPKERFSAEFPKEGPSILRIQQVVRGDSAAYFCASSPRNGADWSYGYTFGSGTRLTVV.

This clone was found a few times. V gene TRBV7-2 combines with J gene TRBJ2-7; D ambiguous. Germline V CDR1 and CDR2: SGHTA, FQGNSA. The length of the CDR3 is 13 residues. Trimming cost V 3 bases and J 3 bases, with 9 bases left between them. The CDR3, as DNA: TGTGCCAGCAGCTTCGGGCACTTCTACGAGCAGTACTTC. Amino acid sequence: CASSFGHFYEQYF.

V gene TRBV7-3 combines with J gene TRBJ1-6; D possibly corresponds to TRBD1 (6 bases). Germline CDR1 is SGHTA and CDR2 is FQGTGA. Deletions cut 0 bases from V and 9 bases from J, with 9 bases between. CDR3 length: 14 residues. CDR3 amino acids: CASSLTVQGSPLHF. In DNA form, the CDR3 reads TGTGCCAGCAGCTTAACGGTACAGGGTTCACCCCTCCACTTT.

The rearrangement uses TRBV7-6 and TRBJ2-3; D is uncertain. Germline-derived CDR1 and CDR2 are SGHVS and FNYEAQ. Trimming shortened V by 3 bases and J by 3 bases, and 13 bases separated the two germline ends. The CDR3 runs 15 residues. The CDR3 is CASSFLSTTTDTQYF. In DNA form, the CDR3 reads TGTGCCAGCAGCTTCCTTTCTACCACTACAGATACGCAGTATTTT.

The CDR3 DNA sequence: TGTGCCTGGAGTACCCCGGGACAGGTGAACAATGAGCAGTTCTTC. Amino acids: CAWSTPGQVNNEQFF. The chain couples TRBV30 to TRBJ2-1, with 8 nucleotides matching TRBD1. The ends lost 2 bases at V and 5 bases at J; junction bases unmatched: 8. This CDR3 comprises 15 residues. The V gene's germline CDR1 is GTSNPN and CDR2 SVGIG (reference sequence).

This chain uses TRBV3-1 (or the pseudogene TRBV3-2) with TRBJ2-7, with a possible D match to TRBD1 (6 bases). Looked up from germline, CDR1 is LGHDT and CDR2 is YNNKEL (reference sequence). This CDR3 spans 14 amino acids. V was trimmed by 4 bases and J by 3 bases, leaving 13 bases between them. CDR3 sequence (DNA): TGTGCCAGCAGCCGCCGGGACACCTACTACGAGCAGTACTTC. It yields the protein CASSRRDTYYEQYF.

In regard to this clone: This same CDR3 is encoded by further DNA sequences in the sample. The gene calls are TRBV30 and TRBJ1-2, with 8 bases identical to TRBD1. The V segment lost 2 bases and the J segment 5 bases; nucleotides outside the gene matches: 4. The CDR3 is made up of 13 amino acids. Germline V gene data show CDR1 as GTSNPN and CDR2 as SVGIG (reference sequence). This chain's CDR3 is CAWSRDRPYGYTF. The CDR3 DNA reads TGTGCCTGGAGTCGGGACAGGCCGTATGGCTACACCTTC.